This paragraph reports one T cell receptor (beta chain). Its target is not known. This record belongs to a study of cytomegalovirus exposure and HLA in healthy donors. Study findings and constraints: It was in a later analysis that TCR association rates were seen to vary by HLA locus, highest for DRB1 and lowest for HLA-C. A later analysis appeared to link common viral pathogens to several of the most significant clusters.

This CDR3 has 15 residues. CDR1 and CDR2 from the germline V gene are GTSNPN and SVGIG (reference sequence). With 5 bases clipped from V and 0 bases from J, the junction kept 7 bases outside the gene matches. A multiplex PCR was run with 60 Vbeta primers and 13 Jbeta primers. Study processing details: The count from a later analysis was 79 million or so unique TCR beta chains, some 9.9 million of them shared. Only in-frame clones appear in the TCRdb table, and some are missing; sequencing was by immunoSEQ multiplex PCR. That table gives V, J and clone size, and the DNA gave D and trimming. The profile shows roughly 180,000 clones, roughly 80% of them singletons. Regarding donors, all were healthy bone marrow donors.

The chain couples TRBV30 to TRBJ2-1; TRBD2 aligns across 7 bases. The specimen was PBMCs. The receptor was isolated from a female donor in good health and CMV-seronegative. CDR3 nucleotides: TGTGCCTGGGGGGAGGGAGCTCCCTCCTACAATGAGCAGTTCTTC. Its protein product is CAWGEGAPSYNEQFF.